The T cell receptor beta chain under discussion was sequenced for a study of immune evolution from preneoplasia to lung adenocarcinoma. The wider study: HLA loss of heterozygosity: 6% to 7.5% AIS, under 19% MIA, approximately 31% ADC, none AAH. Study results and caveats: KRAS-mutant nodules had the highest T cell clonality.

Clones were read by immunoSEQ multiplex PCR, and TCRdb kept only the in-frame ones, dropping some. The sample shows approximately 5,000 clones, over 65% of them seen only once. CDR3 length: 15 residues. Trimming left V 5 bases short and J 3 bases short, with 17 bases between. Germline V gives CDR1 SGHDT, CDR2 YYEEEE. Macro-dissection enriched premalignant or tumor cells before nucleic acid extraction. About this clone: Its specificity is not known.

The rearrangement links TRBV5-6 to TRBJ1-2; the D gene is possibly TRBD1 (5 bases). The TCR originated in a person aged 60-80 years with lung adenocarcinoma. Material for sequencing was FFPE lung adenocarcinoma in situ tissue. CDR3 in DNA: TGTGCCAGCAGTTCCCTCAGGGAAGGAGACTATGGCTACACCTTC. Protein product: CASSSLREGDYGYTF.